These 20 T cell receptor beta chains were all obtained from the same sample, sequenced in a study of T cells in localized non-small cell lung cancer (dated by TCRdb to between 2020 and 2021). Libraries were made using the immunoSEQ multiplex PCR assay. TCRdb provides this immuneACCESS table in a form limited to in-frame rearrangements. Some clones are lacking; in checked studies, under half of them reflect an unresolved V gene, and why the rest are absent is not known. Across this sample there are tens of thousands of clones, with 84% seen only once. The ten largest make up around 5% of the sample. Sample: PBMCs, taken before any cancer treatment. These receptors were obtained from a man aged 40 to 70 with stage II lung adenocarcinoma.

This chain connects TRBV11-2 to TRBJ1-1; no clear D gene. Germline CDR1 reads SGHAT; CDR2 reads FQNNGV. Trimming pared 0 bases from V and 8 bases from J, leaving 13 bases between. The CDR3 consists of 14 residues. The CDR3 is CASSLDSSLKEAFF. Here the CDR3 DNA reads TGTGCCAGCAGCTTAGATTCCAGCCTGAAGGAAGCTTTCTTT. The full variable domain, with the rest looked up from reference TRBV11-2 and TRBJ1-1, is EAGVAQSPRYKIIEKRQSVAFWCNPISGHATLYWYQQILGQGPKLLIQFQNNGVVDDSQLPKDRFSAERLKGVDSTLKIQPAKLEDSAVYLCASSLDSSLKEAFFGQGTRLTVV.

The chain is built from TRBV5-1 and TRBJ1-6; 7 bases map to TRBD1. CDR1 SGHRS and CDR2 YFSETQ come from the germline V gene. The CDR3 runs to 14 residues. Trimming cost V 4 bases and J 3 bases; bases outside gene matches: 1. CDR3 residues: CASSPGGYNSPLHF. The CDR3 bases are TGCGCCAGCAGCCCAGGGGGCTATAATTCACCCCTCCACTTT.

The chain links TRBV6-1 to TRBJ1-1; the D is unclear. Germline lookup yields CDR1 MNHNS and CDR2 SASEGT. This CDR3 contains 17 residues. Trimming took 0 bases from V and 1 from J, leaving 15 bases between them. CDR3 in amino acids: CASSEAKGGRRNTEAFF. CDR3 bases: TGTGCCAGCAGTGAAGCTAAGGGTGGACGGAGGAACACTGAAGCTTTCTTT.

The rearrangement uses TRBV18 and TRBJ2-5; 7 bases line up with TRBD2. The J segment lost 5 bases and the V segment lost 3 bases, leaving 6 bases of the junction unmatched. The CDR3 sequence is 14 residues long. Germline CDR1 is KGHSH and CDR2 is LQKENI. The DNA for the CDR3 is TGTGCCAGCTCACCGAGACTAGCAGGGGAGACCCAGTACTTC. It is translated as CASSPRLAGETQYF.

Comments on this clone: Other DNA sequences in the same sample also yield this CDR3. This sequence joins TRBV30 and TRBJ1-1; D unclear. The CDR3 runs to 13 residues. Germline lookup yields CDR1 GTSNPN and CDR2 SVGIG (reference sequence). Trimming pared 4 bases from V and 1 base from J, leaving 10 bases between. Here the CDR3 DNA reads TGTGCCTGGATTGGAGGGTCGAACACTGAAGCTTTCTTT. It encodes CAWIGGSNTEAFF.

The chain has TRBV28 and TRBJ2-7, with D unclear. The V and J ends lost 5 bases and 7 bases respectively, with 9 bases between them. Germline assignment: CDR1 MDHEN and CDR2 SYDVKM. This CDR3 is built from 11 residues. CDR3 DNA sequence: TGTGCCAGCAGTCTTCTACGGGAGCAGTACTTC. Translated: CASSLLREQYF.

The CDR3: CASSLVLGDPTEQYF. The CDR3 DNA follows: TGCGCCAGCAGCTTGGTTCTTGGGGACCCCACCGAGCAGTACTTC. The rearrangement links TRBV5-1 to TRBJ2-7, with D possibly being TRBD1 or TRBD2 (5 bases each). The CDR3 loop spans 15 amino acids. CDR1 SGHRS and CDR2 YFSETQ come from the germline V gene. V dropped 0 bases and J dropped 6 bases, with 16 bases sitting between them. The variable domain in full, completed from reference TRBV5-1 and TRBJ2-7, reads KAGVTQTPRYLIKTRGQQVTLSCSPISGHRSVSWYQQTPGQGLQFLFEYFSETQRNKGNFPGRFSGRQFSNSRSEMNVSTLELGDSALYLCASSLVLGDPTEQYFGPGTRLTVT.

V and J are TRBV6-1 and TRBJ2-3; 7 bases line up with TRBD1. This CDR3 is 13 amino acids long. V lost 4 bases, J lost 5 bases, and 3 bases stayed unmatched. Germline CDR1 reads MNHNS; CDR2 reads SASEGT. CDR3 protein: CASSGNRGDTQYF. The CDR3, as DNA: TGTGCCAGCAGTGGGAACAGGGGAGATACGCAGTATTTT.

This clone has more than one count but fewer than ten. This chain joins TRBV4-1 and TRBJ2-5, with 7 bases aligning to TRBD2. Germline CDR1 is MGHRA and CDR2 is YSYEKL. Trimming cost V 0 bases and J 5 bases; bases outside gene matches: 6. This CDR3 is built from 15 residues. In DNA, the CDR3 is TGCGCCAGCAGCCAAGAAGGCGGGAGTGGGGAGACCCAGTACTTC. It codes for CASSQEGGSGETQYF.

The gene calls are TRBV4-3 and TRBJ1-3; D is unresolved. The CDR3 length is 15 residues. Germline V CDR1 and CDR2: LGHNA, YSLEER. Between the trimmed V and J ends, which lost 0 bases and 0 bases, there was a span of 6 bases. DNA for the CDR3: TGCGCCAGCAGCCAAGAGGGGAACTCTGGAAACACCATATATTTT. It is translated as CASSQEGNSGNTIYF.

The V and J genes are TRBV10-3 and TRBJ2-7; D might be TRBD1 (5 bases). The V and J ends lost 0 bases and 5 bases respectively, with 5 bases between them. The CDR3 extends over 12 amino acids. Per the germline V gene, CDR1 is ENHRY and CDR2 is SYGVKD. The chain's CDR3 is CAISESGDEQYF. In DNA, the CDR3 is TGTGCCATCAGTGAGTCAGGGGACGAGCAGTACTTC.

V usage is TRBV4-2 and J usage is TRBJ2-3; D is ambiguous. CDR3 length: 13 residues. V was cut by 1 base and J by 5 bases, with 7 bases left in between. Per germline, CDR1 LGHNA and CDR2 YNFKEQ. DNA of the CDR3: TGTGCCAGCAGCCAAGTAGGTGGAGATACGCAGTATTTT. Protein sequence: CASSQVGGDTQYF.

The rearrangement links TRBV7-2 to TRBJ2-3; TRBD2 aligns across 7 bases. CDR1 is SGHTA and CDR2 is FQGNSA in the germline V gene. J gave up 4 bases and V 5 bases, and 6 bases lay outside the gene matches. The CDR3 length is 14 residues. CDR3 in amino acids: CASSTGTNADTQYF. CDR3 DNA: TGTGCCAGCAGCACCGGGACTAATGCAGATACGCAGTATTTT.

CDR3 in amino acids: CASSMDPSYNEQFF. The CDR3 bases are TGTGCCAGTAGTATGGACCCCTCCTACAATGAGCAGTTCTTC. This rearrangement joins TRBV19 to TRBJ2-1; unclear D gene. The V end lost 3 bases, the J end lost 0 bases, and 6 bases lay between the germline ends. This CDR3 comprises 14 residues. Germline V CDR1 and CDR2: LNHDA, SQIVND (reference sequence).

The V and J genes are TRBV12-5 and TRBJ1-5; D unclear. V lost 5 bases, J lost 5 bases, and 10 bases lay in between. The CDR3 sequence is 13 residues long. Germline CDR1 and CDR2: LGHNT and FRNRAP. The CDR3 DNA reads TGTGCTAGTGGTCCGCGGTCGGATCAGCCCCAGCATTTT. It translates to CASGPRSDQPQHF.

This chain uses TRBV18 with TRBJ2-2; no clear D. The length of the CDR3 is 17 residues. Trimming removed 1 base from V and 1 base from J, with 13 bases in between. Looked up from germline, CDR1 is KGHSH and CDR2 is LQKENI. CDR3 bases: TGTGCCAGCTCACCACGGGAAGGCTCTCAGAACACCGGGGAGCTGTTTTTT. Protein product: CASSPREGSQNTGELFF.

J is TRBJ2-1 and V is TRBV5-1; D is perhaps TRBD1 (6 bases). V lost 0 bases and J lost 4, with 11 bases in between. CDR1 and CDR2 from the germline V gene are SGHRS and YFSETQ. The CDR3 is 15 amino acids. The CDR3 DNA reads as TGCGCCAGCAGCTTGGTACAGGGCTCTTACAATGAGCAGTTCTTC. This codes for CASSLVQGSYNEQFF.

Here the CDR3 reads CASSDNGGAFYEQYF. In DNA, the CDR3 is TGTGCCAGCAGCGACAACGGGGGGGCCTTCTACGAGCAGTACTTC. The gene calls are TRBV5-6 and TRBJ2-7; 8 nucleotides align to TRBD2. With 4 bases clipped from V and 3 bases from J, the junction kept 9 bases outside the gene matches. Per the germline V gene, CDR1 is SGHDT and CDR2 is YYEEEE. CDR3 length equals 15 residues. The variable domain in full, with the rest retrieved from reference TRBV5-6 and TRBJ2-7, is DAGVTQSPTHLIKTRGQQVTLRCSPKSGHDTVSWYQQALGQGPQFIFQYYEEEERQRGNFPDRFSGHQFPNYSSELNVNALLLGDSALYLCASSDNGGAFYEQYFGPGTRLTVT.

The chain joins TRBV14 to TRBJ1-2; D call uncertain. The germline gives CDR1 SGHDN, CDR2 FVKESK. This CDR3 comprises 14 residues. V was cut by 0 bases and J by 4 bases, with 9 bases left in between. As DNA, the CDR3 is TGTGCCAGCAGCCAAGAAGCGCAGACCTATGGCTACACCTTC. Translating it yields CASSQEAQTYGYTF.

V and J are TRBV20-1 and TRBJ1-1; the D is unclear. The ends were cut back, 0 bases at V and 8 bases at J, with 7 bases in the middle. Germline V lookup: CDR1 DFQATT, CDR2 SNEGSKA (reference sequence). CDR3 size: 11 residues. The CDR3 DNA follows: TGCAGTGCTAGAGAGGGAAGCGAAGCTTTCTTT. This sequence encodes CSAREGSEAFF.